The subject of this entry is one T cell receptor (beta chain). The antigen it binds to is not known. The record has no base qualities; no much larger clone is one base away. This record belongs to a study of T cell clones after liver transplantation (dated by TCRdb to about 2019). Study-wide context: The samples were obtained from ITN030ST, a randomized trial that attempted immunosuppression withdrawal within 2 years after liver transplantation. Blood samples were collected pre-transplant, pre-randomization before withdrawal, and post-randomization after either complete withdrawal or failed withdrawal. Donor-reactive T cell clones were identified by TCRbeta sequencing following a pre-transplant mixed lymphocyte reaction and were subsequently tracked in post-transplant blood. The study cohort included 8 liver transplant recipients, of whom 3 were classified as tolerant and 5 as non-tolerant. Tolerance was defined as complete immunosuppression withdrawal for at least one year with no rise in liver enzymes beyond twice the upper limit of normal. Three of the eight recipients were HCV-positive; the others were transplanted for non-autoimmune, non-viral indications. No induction therapy was given to the subjects, and standard immunosuppression was administered until randomization at 12-24 months post-transplant. Third party-reactive TCRbeta sequences from pre-transplant MLRs were also identified as an antigen-independent comparator for donor-reactive sequences. Study-level results and caveats: In a couple of subjects, low numbers of available donor cells limited the measurable donor-reactive repertoire. Donor-reactive sequences declined more than third party-reactive ones, suggesting partial antigen-specific deletion unrelated to withdrawal success. Once repertoire turnover was taken into account, donor-reactive detection showed a significant reduction for CD4 in 7 of 8 subjects and for CD8 in 8 of 8. A significant post-transplant decrease in circulating donor-reactive CD4 TCRbeta sequences was observed in most of the 8 subjects, irrespective of tolerance or HCV status. Without allograft tissue specimens, donor-reactive T cells may have migrated into the graft rather than being deleted. The conclusions were preliminary, being limited by small, heterogeneous patient numbers and by non-standardized post-transplant time points.

Thawed unstimulated PBMCs were stained for CD3, CD4 and CD8 and FACS-sorted into CD3+CD4+ and CD3+CD8+ populations. Each of the 8 studied subjects was randomized to immunosuppression withdrawal. The Qiagen DNeasy Blood and Tissue Kit was used for genomic DNA isolation. Trimming takes 4 bases off V and 3 bases off J; junction bases not matched to a gene: 1. The CDR3 spans 12 residues, from the cysteine through the phenylalanine. Solely the CDR3 DNA is kept, with 36 bases framed from the first base. CDR1 and CDR2 were assigned from the germline V gene as SGHDT and YYEEEE. High-throughput TCRbeta CDR3 sequencing of frozen genomic DNA was performed by immunoSEQ, with PCR amplification, mapping, bias correction and internal controls included. The paper's processing steps were these. Productive rearrangements were retained, and unique TCRbeta sequences were defined by the CDR3 nucleotide sequence together with the V and J gene. Donor-reactive sequences required at least 5-fold expansion in CFSE-low cells versus unstimulated pre-transplant cells and at least 0.01% frequency. Minimum frequency thresholds were set for each subject based on the unstimulated sample with the lowest template count, ensuring at least 90% detection power. Jensen-Shannon divergence between the top 1000 TCRbeta sequences post- versus pre-transplant served as the measure of repertoire turnover. Changes in detection of donor-reactive sequences were assessed with two-sided Fisher's exact tests. TCRdb carries this immuneACCESS record with in-frame sequences only. Its versions omit some clonotypes, under half of them owing to an unresolved V gene in the studies checked, with the rest unexplained. D and trimming come from the DNA, and the V and J calls and clone size come from that table. Recorded for this sample are 18,000 or so clones; approximately 90% of them occurred a single time. Around 13% of the sample is held by the ten biggest clonotypes.

Specimen: CD8+ T cells from blood, collected around 42 months after liver transplant. This clonotype originated in a human patient who received a liver transplant. Because of the transplant, the T cells may be the graft donor's rather than the patient's own. The rearranged chain carries TRBV5-6 and TRBJ2-7, with TRBD1 identical over 7 junction bases. The nucleotides are TGTGCCAGCAGCCCAGGGGGCTACGAGCAGTACTTC. Its amino acids are CASSPGGYEQYF.